This TCR beta chain emerged from a study of shared clonotypes between healthy human individuals. Ten immunoSEQ deep assay plates held the unsorted PBMC DNA. Using immunoSEQ multiplex PCR, the repertoire was profiled, and TCRdb retains in-frame clones only, with some absent. The sample contains some 500,000 clones, roughly three quarters of which appear only once. Comment on this clone: This likely reflects a read error, since a far larger clone is one base away.

Sequencing was done on a sample of PBMCs. This TCR came from a woman aged 40 to 50 in good health. Some clones in this sample may be carry-over from other donors' samples.

The CDR3 is CASSTRGREGREQYF. CDR3 sequence (DNA): TGTGCCAGCAGCACCCGGGGCAGGGAAGGGCGGGAGCAGTACTTC. The rearrangement links TRBV4-2 to TRBJ2-7; D could derive from TRBD1 or TRBD2 (5 bases each). The germline gives CDR1 LGHNA, CDR2 YNFKEQ. CDR3 length: 15 amino acids. V lost 5 bases, J lost 7 bases, and 21 bases lay in between.